This entry lists 25 T cell receptor beta chains sequenced from one sample in a study of blood T cells in healthy people across ages. For the second PCR, which ran for about 6 to 11 cycles, a sample-barcoded 5' primer and a J-beta primer mix were used. Each CDR3 protein is one row after TCRdb ran MiXCR on the 5' RACE reads. There are some 1.1 million distinct CDR3 sequences in the sample; 35% to 45% occur only once, and around 14% lies in the top ten. Sequenced material: blood. The receptors shown here come from a young man in good health.

The chain has TRBV12-5 and TRBJ2-2; no firm D call. The V gene lost 0 bases and the J gene lost 6 bases, with 2 bases spanning the gap. This CDR3 spans 12 amino acids. Germline V gene data show CDR1 as LGHNT and CDR2 as FRNRAP. The CDR3 reads CASGLVAGELFF. The CDR3 coding sequence is TGTGCTAGTGGTTTGGTAGCCGGGGAGCTGTTTTTT.

This clonotype was seen once. V is TRBV20-1 and J is TRBJ1-2; D perhaps matches TRBD1 (5 bases). The CDR3 runs 12 residues. Germline loops: CDR1 DFQATT, CDR2 SNEGSKA (reference sequence). V was shortened by 3 bases and J by 4 bases, with 9 bases between the two germline ends. The CDR3 bases are TGCAGTGCTAGGGACATCCCCTATGGCTACACCTTC. Its protein is CSARDIPYGYTF.

There are a few counts of this clonotype. The CDR3 sequence is CASSLIELRQYF. DNA for the CDR3: TGTGCCAGCAGCCTCATTGAACTGAGGCAGTACTTC. The rearrangement joins TRBV3-1 to TRBJ2-5; no definite D call. Per germline, CDR1 LGHDT and CDR2 YNNKEL (reference sequence). This CDR3 is built from 12 residues. Trimming pared 4 bases from V and 11 bases from J, leaving 14 bases between.

This clonotype was recorded a few times. CDR3 region: CASSLGRGRTYEQYF. In DNA, the CDR3 is TGTGCCAGCAGCTTGGGCAGGGGGAGGACCTACGAGCAGTACTTC. The rearrangement uses TRBV6-2 or TRBV6-3 and TRBJ2-7, with D tentatively TRBD1 (7 bases). CDR3 length: 15 residues. Germline assignment: CDR1 MNHEY and CDR2 SVGEGT. Trimming shortened V by 6 bases and J by 2 bases, and 17 bases separated the two germline ends.

This chain uses TRBV7-8 with TRBJ2-7; 8 positions match TRBD1. V lost 4 bases, J lost 6 bases, and 8 bases stayed unmatched. The V gene's germline CDR1 is SGHVS and CDR2 FQNEAQ. The CDR3 runs 14 residues. The CDR3 coding sequence is TGTGCCAGCAGCTCGGACAGGGTCAGTCGCGAGCAGTACTTC. Translated: CASSSDRVSREQYF.

This rearrangement joins TRBV3-1 to TRBJ1-1; unclear D gene. This CDR3 comprises 13 residues. Germline V CDR1 and CDR2: LGHDT, YNNKEL (reference sequence). V was trimmed by 2 bases and J by 8 bases, leaving 12 bases between them. CDR3 protein: CASSQYVWYEAFF. The CDR3, as DNA: TGTGCCAGCAGCCAATATGTGTGGTACGAAGCTTTCTTT.

The count of this clonotype is one. Germline and junction disagree at one end, which may indicate a read error. V and J are TRBV2 and TRBJ1-2; no clear D gene. Germline CDR1 and CDR2: SNHLY and FYNNEI. The CDR3 has 13 amino acids. DNA for the CDR3: TGTGCCAGCAGTGAAGCGCGTAGCTATAGCTACACCTTC. This translates into CASSEARSYSYTF.

The chain recombines TRBV2 with TRBJ1-2; 9 bases are shared with TRBD1. CDR3 size: 12 residues. Germline V lookup: CDR1 SNHLY, CDR2 FYNNEI. Losses at the gene ends were 10 bases for V and 8 bases for J; bases not matched to a gene: 8. CDR3 DNA: TGTGCCATCCCCGGACAGGGGCGAGGCTACACCTTC. Translated, it gives CAIPGQGRGYTF.

CDR3 DNA: TGCAGTGCTAGAGATCTGAACAGGGGTTTGCCTAACAATGAGCAGTTCTTC. The encoded protein is CSARDLNRGLPNNEQFF. V is TRBV20-1 and J is TRBJ2-1; TRBD1 aligns across 7 bases. After removal of 0 bases from V and 5 bases from J, the junction contained 13 bases not matched to a gene. The CDR3 consists of 17 residues. The germline V gene encodes CDR1 DFQATT and CDR2 SNEGSKA (reference sequence).

This chain connects TRBV12-3 or TRBV12-4 to TRBJ1-2, with TRBD1 matching over 8 bases. This CDR3 region has 21 residues. After removal of 3 bases from V and 5 bases from J, the junction contained 26 bases not matched to a gene. This chain's CDR3 is CASSFRARGREIVGARYGYTF. In DNA form, the CDR3 reads TGTGCCAGCAGTTTTCGAGCCAGGGGGCGCGAAATTGTCGGGGCTAGATATGGCTACACCTTC.

The rearrangement uses TRBV7-2 and TRBJ1-4, with a tentative D call TRBD1 (6 bases). Germline V gene lookup returns CDR1 SGHTA and CDR2 FQGNSA. This CDR3 comprises 13 residues. Trimming left V 7 bases short and J 5 bases short, with 11 bases between. In nucleotides, the CDR3 is TGTGCCAGCAAGGGACAACAGAATGAAAAACTGTTTTTT. Its protein is CASKGQQNEKLFF.

CDR3 residues: CASSLTGFTGELFF. For the CDR3, the DNA is TGTGCCAGCAGTTTGACAGGGTTTACCGGGGAGCTGTTTTTT. The chain has TRBV27 and TRBJ2-2, with 7 nucleotides matching TRBD1. This CDR3 region has 14 residues. The junction had 3 bases not matched to a gene; V was cut back by 3 bases and J by 5 bases. Germline V CDR1 and CDR2: MNHEY, SMNVEV (reference sequence).

The chain combines TRBV28 with TRBJ1-5; weak D call: TRBD1 (5 bases). The CDR3 totals 15 residues. V lost 5 bases to trimming and J lost 3 bases, with 14 bases between them. Germline loops: CDR1 MDHEN, CDR2 SYDVKM. The CDR3 DNA reads TGTGCCAGCAGTCGAGGGGACCGAGACAATCAGCCCCAGCATTTT. This sequence encodes CASSRGDRDNQPQHF.

CDR3 residues: CAISPVAAANTGELFF. CDR3 bases: TGTGCCATCAGTCCAGTAGCGGCGGCTAACACCGGGGAGCTGTTTTTT. The genes are TRBV10-3 and TRBJ2-2; possibly TRBD2 for D (6 bases). From germline, CDR1 is ENHRY and CDR2 SYGVKD. The V gene lost 5 bases and the J gene lost 2 bases, with 15 bases spanning the gap. The CDR3 length is 16 residues.

V and J are TRBV6-6 and TRBJ1-5; 7 bases agree with TRBD1. This CDR3 region has 15 residues. Looked up from germline, CDR1 is MNHNY and CDR2 is SVGAGI (reference sequence). V was clipped by 4 bases and J by 2 bases; unmatched bases: 5. The CDR3 DNA reads TGTGCCAGCAGTTCAGGGGGAAGTCGCAATCAGCCCCAGCATTTT. It yields the protein CASSSGGSRNQPQHF.

This clonotype was observed at least ten times. The chain employs TRBV13 and TRBJ1-2; D remains ambiguous. The CDR3 consists of 14 residues. Trimming shortened V by 2 bases and J by 0 bases, and 7 bases separated the two germline ends. Looked up from germline, CDR1 is PRHDT and CDR2 is FYEKMQ (reference sequence). CDR3 amino acids: CASSLPGSNYGYTF. The CDR3 DNA follows: TGTGCCAGCAGCTTACCGGGATCTAACTATGGCTACACCTTC.

Only a few counts were recorded for this clonotype. CDR3 DNA sequence: TGTGCCAGCAGCTCAGCGCAGGGGGCTTACGTTGGCTACACCTTC. The encoded protein is CASSSAQGAYVGYTF. This chain joins TRBV7-2 and TRBJ1-2; 8 nucleotides agree with TRBD1. The germline V gene encodes CDR1 SGHTA and CDR2 FQGNSA. The CDR3 is made up of 15 amino acids. J was trimmed by 7 bases and V by 4 bases; bases with no gene match: 11.

The table lists this clonotype with a few counts. V is TRBV7-9 and J is TRBJ1-6; D call uncertain. CDR3 length: 14 residues. The germline V and J ends were trimmed by 3 bases and 7 bases, with 10 bases remaining between them. Germline lookup yields CDR1 SEHNR and CDR2 FQNEAQ (reference sequence). The CDR3 here is CASSFPNTNSPLHF. The CDR3 DNA reads as TGTGCCAGCAGCTTCCCAAACACAAATTCACCCCTCCACTTT.

This clonotype appeared many times. This chain joins TRBV12-3 or TRBV12-4 and TRBJ1-2; D possibly corresponds to TRBD1 (5 bases). The CDR3 loop spans 14 amino acids. V gave up 1 base and J gave up 6 bases, with 12 bases separating them. CDR3 coding DNA: TGTGCCAGCAGTTTAGAGGCAGGGCCCAATGGCTACACCTTC. It is translated as CASSLEAGPNGYTF.

The gene calls are TRBV4-1 and TRBJ2-2; D remains ambiguous. The germline CDR1 and CDR2 sequences are MGHRA and YSYEKL. The CDR3 totals 15 residues. Trimming took off 0 bases at V and 2 bases at J, with 7 bases between the two ends. The CDR3 spells CASSQEAVNTGELFF. CDR3 bases: TGCGCCAGCAGCCAAGAGGCGGTTAACACCGGGGAGCTGTTTTTT.

In its sample, this clonotype was seen a few times. The genes are TRBV20-1 and TRBJ1-6; D is undetermined. Germline V lookup: CDR1 DFQATT, CDR2 SNEGSKA (reference sequence). The CDR3 runs 16 residues. V dropped 0 bases and J dropped 9 bases, with 18 bases sitting between them. CDR3 nucleotide sequence: TGCAGTGCTAGAGATCCTACAGCCTCGTCGGTTTCACCCCTCCACTTT. Translation gives CSARDPTASSVSPLHF.

The chain links TRBV20-1 to TRBJ1-2, with 7 positions matching TRBD1. The V gene end was trimmed by 4 bases and the J gene end by 4 bases; junction bases not matched to a gene: 9. The length of the CDR3 is 14 residues. Germline assignment: CDR1 DFQATT and CDR2 SNEGSKA (reference sequence). CDR3 sequence: CSANPRTGSYGYTF. Written as DNA, the CDR3 is TGCAGTGCTAACCCGAGGACAGGTTCCTATGGCTACACCTTC.

This clonotype was observed a handful of times. The chain combines TRBV9 with TRBJ2-1; no definite D call. Germline assignment: CDR1 SGDLS and CDR2 YYNGEE. The CDR3 contains 12 residues. V shed 0 bases and J shed 5 bases, with 3 bases lying between them. In DNA form, the CDR3 reads TGTGCCAGCAGCGTAGCTCACAATGAGCAGTTCTTC. Its translation: CASSVAHNEQFF.

Here the CDR3 reads CASSEGELANSPLHF. CDR3 nucleotides: TGTGCCAGCAGTGAAGGGGAACTCGCAAATTCACCCCTCCACTTT. The rearrangement links TRBV2 to TRBJ1-6; D not resolved. Germline loops: CDR1 SNHLY, CDR2 FYNNEI. With 1 base removed from V and 7 bases from J, the gap between germline ends came to 11 bases. CDR3 length: 15 amino acids.

The J gene is TRBJ1-5, the V gene TRBV7-2, with 8 bases that match TRBD1. The germline V gene has CDR1 SGHTA and CDR2 FQGNSA. This CDR3 spans 15 amino acids. J gave up 6 bases and V 6 bases, and 10 bases lay outside the gene matches. CDR3 coding DNA: TGTGCCAGCAGGCCGCAGGGGGCAGGGAGTCAGCCCCAGCATTTT. It codes for CASRPQGAGSQPQHF.